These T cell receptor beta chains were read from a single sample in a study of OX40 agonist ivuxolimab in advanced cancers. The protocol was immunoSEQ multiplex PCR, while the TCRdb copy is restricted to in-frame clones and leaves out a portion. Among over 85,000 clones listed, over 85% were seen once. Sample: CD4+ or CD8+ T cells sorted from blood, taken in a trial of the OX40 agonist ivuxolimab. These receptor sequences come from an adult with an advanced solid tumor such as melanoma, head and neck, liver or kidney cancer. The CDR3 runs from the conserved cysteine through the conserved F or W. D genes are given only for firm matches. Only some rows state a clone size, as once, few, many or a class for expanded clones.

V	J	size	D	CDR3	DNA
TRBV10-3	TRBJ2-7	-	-	CAISVGRESHEQYF	TGTGCCATCAGTGTTGGCAGGGAGAGTCACGAGCAGTACTTC
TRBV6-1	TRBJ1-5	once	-	CASSERGISALDQPQHF	TGTGCCAGCAGTGAACGGGGGATTTCTGCTCTGGATCAGCCCCAGCATTTT
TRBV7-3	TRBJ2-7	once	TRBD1	CASSVGTGDSYEQYF	TGTGCCAGCAGCGTTGGGACAGGGGACTCCTACGAGCAGTACTTC
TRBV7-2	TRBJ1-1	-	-	CASSPQLNQNTEAFF	TGTGCCAGCAGCCCCCAGCTAAACCAGAACACTGAAGCTTTCTTT
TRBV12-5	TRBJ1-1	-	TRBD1	CASGFIKGAGNTEAFF	TGTGCTAGTGGTTTTATTAAGGGGGCTGGGAACACTGAAGCTTTCTTT
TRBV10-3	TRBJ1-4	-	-	CAISESKGGQGEKLFF	TGTGCCATCAGTGAGTCGAAAGGGGGGCAGGGTGAAAAACTGTTTTTT
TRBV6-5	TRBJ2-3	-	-	CASSSSGTYGTDTQYF	TGTGCCAGCAGTTCTTCCGGGACTTATGGCACAGATACGCAGTATTTT
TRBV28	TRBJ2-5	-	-	CASSSLAVQETQYF	TGTGCCAGCAGTTCGTTAGCGGTTCAAGAGACCCAGTACTTC
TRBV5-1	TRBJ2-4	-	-	CASGGGAGNIQYF	TGCGCCAGCGGCGGGGGCGCAGGAAACATTCAGTACTTC
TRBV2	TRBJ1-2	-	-	CASTRNAYGYTF	TGTGCCAGCACTCGAAATGCCTATGGCTACACCTTC
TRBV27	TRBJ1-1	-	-	CASSSTGRGSPEAFF	TGTGCCAGCAGTTCCACAGGACGGGGGAGTCCTGAAGCTTTCTTT
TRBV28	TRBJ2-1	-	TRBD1	CASSFRGTGRYNEQFF	TGTGCCAGCAGTTTCAGGGGGACAGGGAGATACAATGAGCAGTTCTTC
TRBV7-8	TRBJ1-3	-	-	CASSSLPGGGNTIYF	TGTGCCAGCAGCTCCCTGCCCGGAGGTGGAAACACCATATATTTT
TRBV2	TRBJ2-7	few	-	CASSELGLVSYEQYF	TGTGCCAGCAGCGAACTCGGACTCGTCTCCTACGAGCAGTACTTC
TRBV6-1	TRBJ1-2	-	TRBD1	CASSDRTGGWYGYTF	TGTGCCAGCAGTGACCGGACAGGGGGGTGGTATGGCTACACCTTC
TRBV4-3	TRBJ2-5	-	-	CASSQDRGGETQYF	TGCGCCAGCAGCCAAGATAGAGGGGGAGAGACCCAGTACTTC
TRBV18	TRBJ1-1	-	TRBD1	CASSPGQANTEAFF	TGTGCCAGCTCACCTGGACAGGCGAACACTGAAGCTTTCTTT
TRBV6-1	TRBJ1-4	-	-	CASSFQVLVNEKLFF	TGTGCCAGCAGTTTTCAGGTTTTAGTTAATGAAAAACTGTTTTTT
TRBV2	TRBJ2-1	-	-	CASTEDRQFF	TGTGCCAGCACAGAAGACAGGCAGTTCTTC
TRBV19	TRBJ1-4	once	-	CASIKTGAASANEKLFF	TGTGCCAGTATCAAGACTGGGGCAGCCAGTGCTAATGAAAAACTGTTTTTT
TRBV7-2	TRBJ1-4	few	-	CASSLSTDEKLFF	TGTGCCAGCAGCTTATCGACTGATGAAAAACTGTTTTTT
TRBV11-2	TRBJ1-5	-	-	CASSPGFDQPQHF	TGTGCCAGCAGCCCCGGATTTGATCAGCCCCAGCATTTT
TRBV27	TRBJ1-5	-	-	CASSLSVNQPQHF	TGTGCCAGCAGTTTATCTGTAAATCAGCCCCAGCATTTT
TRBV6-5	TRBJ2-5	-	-	CASSRVGGPETQYF	TGTGCCAGCAGCCGGGTGGGCGGCCCAGAGACCCAGTACTTC
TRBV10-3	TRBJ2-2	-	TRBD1	CAINGQGNTGELFF	TGTGCCATCAACGGACAGGGGAACACCGGGGAGCTGTTTTTT
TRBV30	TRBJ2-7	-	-	CAWSVRGGSYEQYF	TGTGCCTGGAGTGTACGAGGGGGGTCCTACGAGCAGTACTTC
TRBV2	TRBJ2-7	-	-	CASNGNGPYEQYF	TGTGCCAGCAATGGAAACGGCCCCTACGAGCAGTACTTC
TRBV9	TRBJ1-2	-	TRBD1	CASSAGGQGAYGYTF	TGTGCCAGCAGCGCTGGGGGCCAGGGGGCTTATGGCTACACCTTC
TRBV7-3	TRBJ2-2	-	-	CASSLTQLATGELFF	TGTGCCAGCAGCTTAACTCAACTTGCTACCGGGGAGCTGTTTTTT
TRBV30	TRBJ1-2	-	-	CAGSGGYGYTF	TGTGCCGGGAGTGGCGGCTATGGCTACACCTTC
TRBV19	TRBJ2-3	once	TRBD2	CASGLANTDTQYF	TGTGCCAGCGGACTAGCCAACACAGATACGCAGTATTTT
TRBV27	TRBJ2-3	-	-	CASSLTHTDTQYF	TGTGCCAGCAGTTTAACACACACAGATACGCAGTATTTT
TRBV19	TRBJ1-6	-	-	CASSSGGSPLHF	TGTGCCAGTAGTTCCGGTGGTTCACCCCTCCACTTT
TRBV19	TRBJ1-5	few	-	CASSIGHQPQHF	TGTGCCAGTAGTATAGGCCATCAGCCCCAGCATTTT
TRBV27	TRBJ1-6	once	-	CASLPGINSPLHF	TGTGCCAGCCTCCCTGGGATTAATTCACCCCTCCACTTT
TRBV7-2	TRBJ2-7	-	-	CASSLADGTYEQYF	TGTGCCAGCAGCTTAGCTGACGGGACCTACGAGCAGTACTTC
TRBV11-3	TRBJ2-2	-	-	CASSFSRNTGELFF	TGTGCCAGCAGCTTTTCCAGGAACACCGGGGAGCTGTTTTTT
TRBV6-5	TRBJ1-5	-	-	CASSLINSNQPQHF	TGTGCCAGCAGTCTCATTAATAGCAATCAGCCCCAGCATTTT
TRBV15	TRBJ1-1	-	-	CATSSFVVGGRAFF	TGTGCCACCAGCAGTTTTGTAGTTGGGGGTAGAGCTTTCTTT
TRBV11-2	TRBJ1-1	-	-	CASSRGSDTEAFF	TGTGCCAGCAGCAGAGGTAGCGACACTGAAGCTTTCTTT
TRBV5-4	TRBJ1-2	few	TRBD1	CASSLETGGRGYTF	TGTGCCAGCAGCTTGGAGACAGGGGGCAGGGGCTACACCTTC
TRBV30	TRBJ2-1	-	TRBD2	CAWSSLRTSGSHEQFF	TGTGCCTGGAGTTCTCTGAGGACTAGCGGGAGTCACGAGCAGTTCTTC
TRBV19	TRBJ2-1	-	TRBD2	CASNSGLAGDEQFF	TGTGCCAGTAACTCTGGACTAGCAGGCGATGAGCAGTTCTTC
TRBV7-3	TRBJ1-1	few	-	CASSVGGSTEAFF	TGTGCCAGCAGCGTCGGGGGGAGCACTGAAGCTTTCTTT
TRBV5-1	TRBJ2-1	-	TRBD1	CASSSNSRDSLSSYNEQFF	TGCGCCAGCAGCTCTAACTCCCGGGACAGCCTATCCTCCTACAATGAGCAGTTCTTC
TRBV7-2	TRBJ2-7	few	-	CASSLIWEEQYF	TGTGCCAGCAGCTTAATCTGGGAGGAGCAGTACTTC
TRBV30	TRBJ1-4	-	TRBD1	CAWSTGGGNEKLFF	TGTGCCTGGAGTACAGGGGGCGGGAATGAAAAACTGTTTTTT
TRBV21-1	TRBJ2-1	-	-	CARRQSGGPGDEQFF	TGTGCCAGACGACAGAGCGGGGGGCCGGGGGATGAGCAGTTCTTC
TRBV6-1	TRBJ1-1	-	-	CASSRDYTDTEAFF	TGTGCCAGCAGCAGGGACTACACAGACACTGAAGCTTTCTTT
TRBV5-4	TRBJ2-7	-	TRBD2	CASSLGGLAGGPSYEQYF	TGTGCCAGCAGCTTGGGGGGGCTAGCGGGAGGGCCCTCCTACGAGCAGTACTTC
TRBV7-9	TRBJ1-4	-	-	CASSLAGVTNEKLFF	TGTGCCAGCAGCTTAGCCGGCGTAACTAATGAAAAACTGTTTTTT
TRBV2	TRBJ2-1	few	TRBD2	CASTPGLAYNNEQFF	TGTGCCAGTACCCCGGGACTAGCTTACAACAATGAGCAGTTCTTC